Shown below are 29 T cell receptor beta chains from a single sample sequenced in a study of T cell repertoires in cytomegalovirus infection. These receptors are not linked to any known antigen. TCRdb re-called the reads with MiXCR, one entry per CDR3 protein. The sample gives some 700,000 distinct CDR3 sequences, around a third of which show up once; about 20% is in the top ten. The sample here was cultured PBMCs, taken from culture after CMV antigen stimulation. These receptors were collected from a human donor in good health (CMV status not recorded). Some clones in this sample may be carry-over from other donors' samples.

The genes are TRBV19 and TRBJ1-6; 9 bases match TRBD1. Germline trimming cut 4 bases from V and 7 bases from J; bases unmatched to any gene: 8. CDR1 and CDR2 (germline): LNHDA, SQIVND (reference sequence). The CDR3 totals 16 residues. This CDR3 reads CASSTSGTGLNSPLHF. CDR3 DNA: TGTGCCAGTAGTACCTCCGGGACAGGGCTAAATTCACCCCTCCACTTT.

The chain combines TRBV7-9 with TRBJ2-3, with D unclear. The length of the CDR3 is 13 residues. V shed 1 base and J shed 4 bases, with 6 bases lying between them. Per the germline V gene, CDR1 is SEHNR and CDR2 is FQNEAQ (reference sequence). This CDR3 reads CASSLEVPDTQYF. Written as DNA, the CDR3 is TGTGCCAGCAGCTTAGAGGTCCCAGATACGCAGTATTTT. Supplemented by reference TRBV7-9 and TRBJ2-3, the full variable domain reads DTGVSQNPRHKITKRGQNVTFRCDPISEHNRLYWYRQTLGQGPEFLTYFQNEAQLEKSRLLSDRFSAERPKGSFSTLEIQRTEQGDSAMYLCASSLEVPDTQYFGPGTRLTVL.

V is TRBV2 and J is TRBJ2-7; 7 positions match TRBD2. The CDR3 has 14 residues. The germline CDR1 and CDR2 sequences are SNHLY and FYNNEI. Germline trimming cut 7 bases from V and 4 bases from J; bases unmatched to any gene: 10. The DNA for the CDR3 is TGTGCCAGCACCCTGGGGACTAACTCATACGAGCAGTACTTC. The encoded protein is CASTLGTNSYEQYF.

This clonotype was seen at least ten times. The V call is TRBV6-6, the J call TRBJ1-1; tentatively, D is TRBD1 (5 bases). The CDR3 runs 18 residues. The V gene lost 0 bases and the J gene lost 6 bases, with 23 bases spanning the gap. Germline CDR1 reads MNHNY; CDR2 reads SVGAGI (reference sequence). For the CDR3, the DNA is TGTGCCAGCAGTTACTCGAACTGGGACCTCATAACGGGACCTGAAGCTTTCTTT. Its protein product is CASSYSNWDLITGPEAFF.

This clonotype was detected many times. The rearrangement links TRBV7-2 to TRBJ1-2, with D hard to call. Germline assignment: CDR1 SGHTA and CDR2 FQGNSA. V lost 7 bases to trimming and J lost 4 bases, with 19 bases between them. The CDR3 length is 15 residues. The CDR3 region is CASIRQPQVLYGYTF. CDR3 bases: TGTGCCAGCATTCGTCAGCCCCAAGTTCTCTATGGCTACACCTTC.

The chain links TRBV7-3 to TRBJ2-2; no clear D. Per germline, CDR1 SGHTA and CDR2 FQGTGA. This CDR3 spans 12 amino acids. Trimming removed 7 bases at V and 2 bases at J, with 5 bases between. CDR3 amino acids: CASTRNTGELFF. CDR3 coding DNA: TGTGCCAGCACGAGAAACACCGGGGAGCTGTTTTTT.

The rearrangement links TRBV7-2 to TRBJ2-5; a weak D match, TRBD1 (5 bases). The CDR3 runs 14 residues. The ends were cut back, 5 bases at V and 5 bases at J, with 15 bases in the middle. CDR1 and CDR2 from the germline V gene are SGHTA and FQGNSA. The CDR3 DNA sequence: TGTGCCAGCAGCGTAATCAGGGAATCCGAGACCCAGTACTTC. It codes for CASSVIRESETQYF.

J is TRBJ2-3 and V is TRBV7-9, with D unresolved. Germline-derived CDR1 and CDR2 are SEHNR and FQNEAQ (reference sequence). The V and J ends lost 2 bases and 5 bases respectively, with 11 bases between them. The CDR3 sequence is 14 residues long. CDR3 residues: CASSLRDGLDTQYF. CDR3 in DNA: TGTGCCAGCAGCTTACGCGACGGCCTAGATACGCAGTATTTT.

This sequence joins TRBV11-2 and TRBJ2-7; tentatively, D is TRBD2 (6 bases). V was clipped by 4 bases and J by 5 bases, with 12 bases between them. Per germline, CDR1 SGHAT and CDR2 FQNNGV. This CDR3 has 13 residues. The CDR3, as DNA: TGTGCCAGCAGCTCCGGGTGGGAGGACGAGCAGTACTTC. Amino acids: CASSSGWEDEQYF.

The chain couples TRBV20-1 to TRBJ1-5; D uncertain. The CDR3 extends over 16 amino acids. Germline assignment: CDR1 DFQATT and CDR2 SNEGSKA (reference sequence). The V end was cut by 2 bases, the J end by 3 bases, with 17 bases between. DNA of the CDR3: TGCAGTGCTAGAAAGCGTCTGGGCGGAATCAATCAGCCCCAGCATTTT. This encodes CSARKRLGGINQPQHF.

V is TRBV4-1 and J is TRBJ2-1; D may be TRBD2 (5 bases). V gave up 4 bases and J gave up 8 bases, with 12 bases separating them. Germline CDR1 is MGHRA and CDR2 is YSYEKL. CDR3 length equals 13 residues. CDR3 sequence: CASSPFRGDEQFF. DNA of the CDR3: TGCGCCAGCAGCCCCTTTCGGGGAGATGAGCAGTTCTTC.

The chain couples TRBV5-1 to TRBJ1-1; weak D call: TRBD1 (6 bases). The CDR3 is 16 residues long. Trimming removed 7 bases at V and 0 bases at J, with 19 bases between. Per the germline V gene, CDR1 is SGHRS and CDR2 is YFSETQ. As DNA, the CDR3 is TGCGCCAGCCGAAATGGGACAAGAATTGTGAACACTGAAGCTTTCTTT. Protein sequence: CASRNGTRIVNTEAFF.

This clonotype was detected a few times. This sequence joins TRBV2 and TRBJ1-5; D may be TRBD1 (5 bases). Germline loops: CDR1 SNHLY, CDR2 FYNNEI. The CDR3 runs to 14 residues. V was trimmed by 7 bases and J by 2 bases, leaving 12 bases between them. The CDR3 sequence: CASTVRGGNQPQHF. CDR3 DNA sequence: TGTGCCAGCACCGTAAGGGGTGGCAATCAGCCCCAGCATTTT. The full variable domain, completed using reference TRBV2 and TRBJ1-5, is EPEVTQTPSHQVTQMGQEVILRCVPISNHLYFYWYRQILGQKVEFLVSFYNNEISEKSEIFDDQFSVERPDGSNFTLKIRSTKLEDSAMYFCASTVRGGNQPQHFGDGTRLSIL.

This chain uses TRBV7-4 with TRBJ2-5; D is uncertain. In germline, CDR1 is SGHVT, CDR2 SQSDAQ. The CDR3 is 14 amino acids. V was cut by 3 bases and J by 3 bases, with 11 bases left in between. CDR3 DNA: TGTGCCAGCAGCTTCCTGAGCTTTGAAGAGACCCAGTACTTC. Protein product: CASSFLSFEETQYF.

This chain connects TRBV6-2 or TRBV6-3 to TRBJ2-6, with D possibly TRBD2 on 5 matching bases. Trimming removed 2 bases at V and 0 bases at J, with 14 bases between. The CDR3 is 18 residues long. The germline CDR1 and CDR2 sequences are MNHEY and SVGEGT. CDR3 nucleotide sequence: TGTGCCAGCAGTTACCCGAATCCCCGGGGCTCTGGGGCCAACGTCCTGACTTTC. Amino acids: CASSYPNPRGSGANVLTF.

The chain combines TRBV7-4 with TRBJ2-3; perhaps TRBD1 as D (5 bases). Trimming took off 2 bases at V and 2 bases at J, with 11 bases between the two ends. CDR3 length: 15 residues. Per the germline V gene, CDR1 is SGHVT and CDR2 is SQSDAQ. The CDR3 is CASSLLGADTDTQYF. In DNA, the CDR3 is TGTGCCAGCAGCTTATTAGGGGCTGACACAGATACGCAGTATTTT.

CDR3 residues: CASSPRLGLDTQYF. The CDR3 nucleotides read TGTGCCAGCAGCCCCAGGCTGGGCCTAGATACGCAGTATTTT. The chain recombines TRBV3-1 with TRBJ2-3; D is undetermined. Germline loops: CDR1 LGHDT, CDR2 YNNKEL (reference sequence). The CDR3 length is 14 residues. V was pared by 4 bases and J by 5 bases, with 13 bases between.

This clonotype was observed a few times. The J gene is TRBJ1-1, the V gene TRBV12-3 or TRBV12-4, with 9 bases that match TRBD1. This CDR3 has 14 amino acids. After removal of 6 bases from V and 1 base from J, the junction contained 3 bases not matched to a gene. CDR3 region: CASRGTGQNTEAFF. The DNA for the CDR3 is TGTGCCAGCAGGGGGACAGGGCAGAACACTGAAGCTTTCTTT.

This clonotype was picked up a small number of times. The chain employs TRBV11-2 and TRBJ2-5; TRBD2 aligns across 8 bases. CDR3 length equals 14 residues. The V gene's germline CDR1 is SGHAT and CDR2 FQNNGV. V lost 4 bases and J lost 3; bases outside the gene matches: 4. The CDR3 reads CASSSTSGKETQYF. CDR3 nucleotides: TGTGCCAGCAGCTCAACTAGCGGCAAAGAGACCCAGTACTTC.

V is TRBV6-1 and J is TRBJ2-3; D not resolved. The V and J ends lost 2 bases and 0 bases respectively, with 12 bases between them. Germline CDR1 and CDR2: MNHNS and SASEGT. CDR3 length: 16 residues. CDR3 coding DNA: TGTGCCAGCAGTGAACTTGGCAGAACTAGCACAGATACGCAGTATTTT. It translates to CASSELGRTSTDTQYF.

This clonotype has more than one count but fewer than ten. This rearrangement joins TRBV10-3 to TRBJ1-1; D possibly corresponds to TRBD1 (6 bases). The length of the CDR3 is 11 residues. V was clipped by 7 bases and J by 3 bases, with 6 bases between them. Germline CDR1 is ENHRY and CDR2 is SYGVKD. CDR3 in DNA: TGTGCCATCAAGGGGGACACTGAAGCTTTCTTT. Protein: CAIKGDTEAFF.

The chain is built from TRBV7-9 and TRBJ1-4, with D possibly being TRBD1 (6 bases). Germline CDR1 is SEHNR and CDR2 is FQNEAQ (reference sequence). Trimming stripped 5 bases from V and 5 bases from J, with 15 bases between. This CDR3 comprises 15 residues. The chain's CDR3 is CASSPGQFLNEKLFF. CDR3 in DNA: TGTGCCAGCAGCCCAGGACAGTTCTTGAATGAAAAACTGTTTTTT.

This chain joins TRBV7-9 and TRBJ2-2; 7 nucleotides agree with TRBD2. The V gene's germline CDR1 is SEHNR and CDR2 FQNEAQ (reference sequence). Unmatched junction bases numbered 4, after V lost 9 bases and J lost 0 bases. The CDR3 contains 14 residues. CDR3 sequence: CASRLAANTGELFF. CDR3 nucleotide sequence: TGTGCCAGTCGACTAGCAGCGAACACCGGGGAGCTGTTTTTT.

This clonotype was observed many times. The CDR3, as DNA: TGTGCCAGCAGCTTAGGACAGGGGGCCAGAGCGGGACACTACGAGCAGTACTTC. Translated, it gives CASSLGQGARAGHYEQYF. The chain joins TRBV7-8 to TRBJ2-7; 10 nucleotides align to TRBD1. Trimming at V came to 1 base and at J to 3 bases, leaving 12 bases not matched to a gene. The CDR3 runs to 18 residues. The germline CDR1 and CDR2 sequences are SGHVS and FQNEAQ.

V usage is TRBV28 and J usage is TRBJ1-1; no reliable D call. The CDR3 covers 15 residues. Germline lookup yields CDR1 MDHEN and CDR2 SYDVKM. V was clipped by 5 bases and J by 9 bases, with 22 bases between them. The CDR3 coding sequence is TGTGCCAGCAGTGTCACCATTCCGACGTTTTGGAAAGCTTTCTTT. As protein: CASSVTIPTFWKAFF.

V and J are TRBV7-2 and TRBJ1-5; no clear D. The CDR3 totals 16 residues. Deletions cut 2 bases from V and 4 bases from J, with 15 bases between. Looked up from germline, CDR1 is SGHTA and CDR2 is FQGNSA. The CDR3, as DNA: TGTGCCAGCAGCTTAATGGGTCCCAGGATAAATCAGCCCCAGCATTTT. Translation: CASSLMGPRINQPQHF. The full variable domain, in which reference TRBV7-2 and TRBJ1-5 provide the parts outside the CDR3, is GAGVSQSPSNKVTEKGKDVELRCDPISGHTALYWYRQSLGQGLEFLIYFQGNSAPDKSGLPSDRFSAERTGGSVSTLTIQRTQQEDSAVYLCASSLMGPRINQPQHFGDGTRLSIL.

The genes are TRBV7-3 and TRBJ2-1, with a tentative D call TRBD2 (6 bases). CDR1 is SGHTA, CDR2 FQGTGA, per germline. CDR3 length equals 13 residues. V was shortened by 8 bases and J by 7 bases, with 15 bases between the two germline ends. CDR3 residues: CASRATGGNEQFF. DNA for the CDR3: TGTGCCAGCCGGGCTACAGGAGGGAATGAGCAGTTCTTC.

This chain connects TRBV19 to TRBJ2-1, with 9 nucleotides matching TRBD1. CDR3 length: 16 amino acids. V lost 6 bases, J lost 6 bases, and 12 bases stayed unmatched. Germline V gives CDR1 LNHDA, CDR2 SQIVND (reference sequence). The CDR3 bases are TGTGCCAGTAGCTTCTCAGTGGGGACAGGGATCAATGAGCAGTTCTTC. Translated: CASSFSVGTGINEQFF.

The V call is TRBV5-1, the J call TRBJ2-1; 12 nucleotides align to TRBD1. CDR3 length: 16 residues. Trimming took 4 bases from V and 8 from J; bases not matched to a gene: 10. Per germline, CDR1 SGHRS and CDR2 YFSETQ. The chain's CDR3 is CASSVSGTGGSDEQFF. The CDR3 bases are TGCGCCAGCAGCGTCTCCGGGACAGGGGGCTCCGATGAGCAGTTCTTC.